What follows are 15 T cell receptor beta chains derived from one specimen sequenced in a study of T cell responses to AZD1222 COVID-19 vaccine. Sequencing was performed with immunoSEQ multiplex PCR; in TCRdb, only in-frame clones are kept and a portion is missing. The table has about 99,000 clones, around nine tenths seen once. The specimen comprised peripheral blood, sampled on day 0 of AZD1222 vaccination. The source of these receptors is an adult in good health.

This chain connects TRBV4-3 to TRBJ1-1, with D possibly matching TRBD1 (5 bases). The CDR3 extends over 16 amino acids. The V gene's germline CDR1 is LGHNA and CDR2 YSLEER. V lost 4 bases, J lost 0 bases, and 15 bases lay in between. CDR3 sequence (DNA): TGCGCCAGCAGCCCGGGCCGCCAGGGCCTGAACACTGAAGCTTTCTTT. Its protein product is CASSPGRQGLNTEAFF.

J is TRBJ2-4 and V is TRBV7-8, with 7 nucleotides matching TRBD2. Germline trimming cut 5 bases from V and 3 bases from J; bases unmatched to any gene: 13. The CDR3 consists of 17 residues. From germline, CDR1 is SGHVS and CDR2 FQNEAQ. The CDR3 region has the DNA TGTGCCAGCAGCATGGGGGACGGGGGGAATTACAAAAACATTCAGTACTTC. Residues: CASSMGDGGNYKNIQYF.

In DNA, the CDR3 is TGTGCCAGCAGTGAAAGACAGCTGAGCTATGGCTACACCTTC. This gives the protein CASSERQLSYGYTF. V usage is TRBV6-1 and J usage is TRBJ1-2; maybe TRBD1 (5 bases). Trimming pared 2 bases from V and 4 bases from J, leaving 11 bases between. The CDR3 extends over 14 amino acids. Germline V gene lookup returns CDR1 MNHNS and CDR2 SASEGT.

V usage is TRBV7-6 and J usage is TRBJ1-4; TRBD1 is a possible D gene (6 bases). This CDR3 has 15 residues. The ends were cut back, 1 base at V and 14 bases at J, with 20 bases in the middle. The germline CDR1 and CDR2 sequences are SGHVS and FNYEAQ. CDR3 nucleotides: TGTGCCAGCAGCTTAGGGGGGCCAGTATCCAGTGGGCTGTTTTTT. This sequence encodes CASSLGGPVSSGLFF.

V is TRBV9 and J is TRBJ2-3; D might be TRBD1 or TRBD2, each matching 5 bases. The germline gives CDR1 SGDLS, CDR2 YYNGEE. The CDR3 spans 15 residues. V lost 2 bases to trimming and J lost 0 bases, with 10 bases between them. CDR3 in amino acids: CASSVRGASTDTQYF. For the CDR3, the DNA is TGTGCCAGCAGCGTGAGAGGGGCTAGCACAGATACGCAGTATTTT.

This chain uses TRBV15 with TRBJ2-3; D is uncertain. Deletions cut 4 bases from V and 2 bases from J, with 10 bases between. This CDR3 is built from 14 residues. CDR1 LNHNV and CDR2 YYDKDF come from the germline V gene (reference sequence). The CDR3 protein is CATSKTGFTDTQYF. CDR3 in DNA: TGTGCCACCAGCAAAACTGGATTCACAGATACGCAGTATTTT. Filled out from reference TRBV15 and TRBJ2-3, the complete variable domain reads DAMVIQNPRYQVTQFGKPVTLSCSQTLNHNVMYWYQQKSSQAPKLLFHYYDKDFNNEADTPDNFQSRRPNTSFCFLDIRSPGLGDTAMYLCATSKTGFTDTQYFGPGTRLTVL.

The chain is built from TRBV21-1 and TRBJ2-7; the table's TRBD2 call for D was not verified on the DNA. TRBV21-1 is a listed pseudogene. The length of the CDR3 is 16 residues. This CDR3 reads CASSTSPRRDSYEQYV. CDR3 nucleotide sequence: TGTGCCAGCAGCACCTCCCCCCGGAGGGACTCCTACGAGCAGTACGTC.

The chain combines TRBV7-2 with TRBJ2-1; the D gene is possibly TRBD2 (6 bases). Germline V gene sequence: CDR1 SGHTA, CDR2 FQGNSA. The CDR3 length is 14 residues. Trimming shortened V by 1 base and J by 4 bases, and 8 bases separated the two germline ends. CDR3 protein: CASSLGLGYNEQFF. Here the CDR3 DNA reads TGTGCCAGCAGCTTAGGACTAGGGTACAATGAGCAGTTCTTC.

The chain joins TRBV12-5 to TRBJ2-5, with 11 bases matching TRBD2. Germline CDR1 is LGHNT and CDR2 is FRNRAP. V was clipped by 8 bases and J by 7 bases; unmatched bases: 9. CDR3 length equals 14 residues. The CDR3 protein is CASRTSGSGGTQYF. The CDR3 DNA reads as TGTGCTAGTCGAACTAGCGGGAGTGGAGGGACCCAGTACTTC.

The chain joins TRBV19 to TRBJ1-6; D is perhaps TRBD1 (6 bases). This CDR3 spans 15 amino acids. Germline CDR1 reads LNHDA; CDR2 reads SQIVND (reference sequence). V was shortened by 0 bases and J by 10 bases, with 13 bases between the two germline ends. CDR3 nucleotide sequence: TGTGCCAGTAGTATAGATCCCAGGGGCAACTCACCCCTCCACTTT. Translating gives CASSIDPRGNSPLHF.

This rearrangement joins TRBV25-1 to TRBJ1-4; a weak D match, TRBD1 (5 bases). This CDR3 region has 15 residues. CDR1 is MGHDK and CDR2 is SYGVNS in the germline V gene. Trimming stripped 6 bases from V and 8 bases from J, with 19 bases between. As DNA, the CDR3 is TGTGCCAGCAGCCCCCCGAGGGGCATGGAAGAAAAACTGTTTTTT. It yields the protein CASSPPRGMEEKLFF.

The chain joins TRBV27 to TRBJ1-1; the match to TRBD1 covers 10 bases. Germline V gives CDR1 MNHEY, CDR2 SMNVEV (reference sequence). With 6 bases clipped from V and 1 base from J, the junction kept 2 bases outside the gene matches. The CDR3 has 14 amino acids. CDR3 sequence reads: CASRTGGRNTEAFF. The CDR3, as DNA: TGTGCCAGCAGGACAGGGGGCCGGAACACTGAAGCTTTCTTT.

V and J are TRBV4-2 and TRBJ2-2, with 7 bases matching TRBD2. V gave up 0 bases and J gave up 0 bases; unmatched junction bases: 7. This CDR3 spans 18 amino acids. Germline CDR1 reads LGHNA; CDR2 reads YNFKEQ. The CDR3 is CASSQDLRAGTNTGELFF. CDR3 nucleotide sequence: TGTGCCAGCAGCCAAGATTTAAGAGCGGGAACGAACACCGGGGAGCTGTTTTTT.

In this sample, this clone turned up once. The rearrangement joins TRBV7-3 to TRBJ2-1; D not certain. The CDR3 runs to 14 residues. Trimming took off 6 bases at V and 5 bases at J, with 14 bases between the two ends. Germline loops: CDR1 SGHTA, CDR2 FQGTGA. DNA of the CDR3: TGTGCCAGCAGTCTAGGCCCTCGGGACAATGAGCAGTTCTTC. Residues: CASSLGPRDNEQFF.

The chain carries TRBV7-8 and TRBJ2-5, with TRBD1 as a possible D gene (5 bases). The CDR3 runs 12 residues. The germline V and J ends were trimmed by 7 bases and 7 bases, with 13 bases remaining between them. The germline V gene has CDR1 SGHVS and CDR2 FQNEAQ. The CDR3 region is CASIHIQGTQYF. The CDR3 coding sequence is TGTGCCAGCATCCACATCCAGGGGACCCAGTACTTC.